One sample yielded the 28 T cell receptor beta chains listed below, sequenced in a study of blood T cell repertoires in COVID-19. Measured with immunoSEQ multiplex PCR; TCRdb has only the in-frame clones, and not every one. The sample has roughly 150,000 clones, approximately 90% seen once. The sample comprised peripheral blood. The receptors were gathered from a man aged 50 or older who had recovered from COVID-19.

J is TRBJ2-7 and V is TRBV4-1, with D possibly TRBD2 on 6 matching bases. The CDR3 length is 15 residues. Looked up from germline, CDR1 is MGHRA and CDR2 is YSYEKL. V was trimmed by 1 base and J by 2 bases, leaving 12 bases between them. CDR3 in DNA: TGCGCCAGCAGCCAAGGCCCTAGCGCAACCTACGAGCAGTACTTC. As protein: CASSQGPSATYEQYF.

J is TRBJ2-1 and V is TRBV6-2 or TRBV6-3; 8 bases map to TRBD1. The germline V gene encodes CDR1 MNHEY and CDR2 SVGEGT. The CDR3 sequence is 13 residues long. The J segment lost 11 bases and the V segment lost 4 bases, leaving 7 bases of the junction unmatched. The CDR3 loop is CASSLGQVGKQFF. The CDR3 DNA sequence: TGTGCCAGCAGTTTGGGACAGGTCGGTAAGCAGTTCTTC.

V gene TRBV28 combines with J gene TRBJ2-5, with D perhaps matching TRBD2 (5 bases). Trimming pared 11 bases from V and 4 bases from J, leaving 11 bases between. CDR1 and CDR2 (germline): MDHEN, SYDVKM. CDR3 length: 11 residues. The CDR3 loop reads CAAGLGETQYF. The CDR3 DNA follows: TGTGCCGCGGGTTTAGGAGAGACCCAGTACTTC.

The chain joins TRBV7-8 to TRBJ2-5, with D tentatively TRBD2 (6 bases). The CDR3 is 16 residues long. V lost 0 bases, J lost 5 bases, and 16 bases lay in between. Germline V gene data show CDR1 as SGHVS and CDR2 as FQNEAQ. CDR3 in DNA: TGTGCCAGCAGCTTAGCGCGGACCCCGGAGGGGGAGACCCAGTACTTC. It is translated as CASSLARTPEGETQYF.

The gene calls are TRBV4-2 and TRBJ2-1, with 9 nucleotides matching TRBD2. The trim removed 0 bases at V and 12 bases at J, leaving 6 bases unmatched. Germline CDR1 reads LGHNA; CDR2 reads YNFKEQ. The CDR3 length is 14 residues. The DNA of the CDR3 is TGTGCCAGCAGCCAAGAATCCAGCGGGGGGAGGCAGTTCTTC. The encoded protein is CASSQESSGGRQFF.

V usage is TRBV12-3 or TRBV12-4 and J usage is TRBJ2-7, with 11 bases identical to TRBD1. CDR3 length: 13 residues. Trimming cost V 6 bases and J 5 bases; bases outside gene matches: 3. This chain's CDR3 is CASRGQGAHEQYF. The CDR3 nucleotides read TGTGCCAGCAGAGGACAGGGGGCCCACGAGCAGTACTTC.

The chain is built from TRBV2 and TRBJ1-2; the match to TRBD1 covers 8 bases. The CDR3 spans 13 residues. Trimming took 4 bases from V and 4 from J; bases not matched to a gene: 2. Germline-derived CDR1 and CDR2 are SNHLY and FYNNEI. CDR3 DNA sequence: TGTGCCAGCAGTGGGACAGGGCCCTATGGCTACACCTTC. Protein: CASSGTGPYGYTF. The full variable domain, rest sourced from reference TRBV2 and TRBJ1-2, is EPEVTQTPSHQVTQMGQEVILRCVPISNHLYFYWYRQILGQKVEFLVSFYNNEISEKSEIFDDQFSVERPDGSNFTLKIRSTKLEDSAMYFCASSGTGPYGYTFGSGTRLTVV.

The chain has TRBV7-2 and TRBJ1-6; no clear D. Trimming removed 5 bases at V and 4 bases at J, with 9 bases between. The CDR3 covers 14 residues. Per the germline V gene, CDR1 is SGHTA and CDR2 is FQGNSA. The CDR3 here is CASSPGRYNSPLHF. The CDR3 DNA sequence: TGTGCCAGCAGCCCAGGAAGGTATAATTCACCCCTCCACTTT.

This chain connects TRBV30 to TRBJ2-6, with 7 positions matching TRBD1. The CDR3 extends over 15 amino acids. With V trimmed by 2 bases and J by 5 bases, 6 bases remained unmatched. Germline CDR1 is GTSNPN and CDR2 is SVGIG (reference sequence). For the CDR3, the DNA is TGTGCCTGGAGTAATACAGGGGATTGGGCCAACGTCCTGACTTTC. Its protein product is CAWSNTGDWANVLTF.

The chain recombines TRBV9 with TRBJ1-1; TRBD1 aligns across 7 bases. V shed 0 bases, J shed 1 base, and the junction held 9 bases outside the gene matches. Germline V gene data show CDR1 as SGDLS and CDR2 as YYNGEE. This CDR3 has 17 residues. CDR3 protein: CASSVGPRGSRNTEAFF. In DNA form, the CDR3 reads TGTGCCAGCAGCGTAGGCCCCAGGGGGTCGAGGAACACTGAAGCTTTCTTT.

The chain carries TRBV13 and TRBJ2-7, with D tentatively TRBD1 (6 bases). The V end was cut by 5 bases, the J end by 6 bases, with 14 bases between. Germline V gene data show CDR1 as PRHDT and CDR2 as FYEKMQ (reference sequence). This CDR3 is 13 amino acids long. The CDR3 sequence is CASSHPDSSEQYF. The CDR3 DNA reads TGTGCCAGCAGCCATCCGGACAGCAGCGAGCAGTACTTC.

The chain has TRBV7-3 and TRBJ2-5, with TRBD1 matching 10 bases. CDR3 length: 13 residues. Germline loops: CDR1 SGHTA, CDR2 FQGTGA. The V and J ends lost 4 bases and 5 bases, in that order; junction bases with no gene match: 1. CDR3 in DNA: TGTGCCAGCAGCTGGACAGGGGGGGAGACCCAGTACTTC. Translated, it gives CASSWTGGETQYF.

The chain uses TRBV27 and TRBJ1-1, with no clear D. The CDR3 contains 10 residues. CDR1 is MNHEY, CDR2 SMNVEV, per germline (reference sequence). V was cut by 9 bases and J by 4 bases, with 6 bases left in between. The CDR3 loop is CAREGTEAFF. CDR3 nucleotide sequence: TGTGCCAGGGAGGGCACTGAAGCTTTCTTT.

The chain is built from TRBV7-3 and TRBJ1-1, with D maybe TRBD1 (6 bases). There are 15 residues in the CDR3. CDR1 is SGHTA, CDR2 FQGTGA, per germline. Trimming took off 3 bases at V and 1 base at J, with 12 bases between the two ends. CDR3 sequence: CASSFSGTQNTEAFF. The CDR3, as DNA: TGTGCCAGCAGCTTCTCCGGGACACAGAACACTGAAGCTTTCTTT.

The CDR3: CASSDRVFQPQHF. Written as DNA, the CDR3 is TGTGCCAGTAGCGACAGGGTATTCCAGCCCCAGCATTTT. This chain connects TRBV19 to TRBJ1-5; 7 nucleotides agree with TRBD1. The germline V gene encodes CDR1 LNHDA and CDR2 SQIVND (reference sequence). V lost 6 bases, J lost 7 bases, and 6 bases stayed unmatched. CDR3 length equals 13 residues.

The chain combines TRBV25-1 with TRBJ1-5; the D gene is possibly TRBD1 (6 bases). The CDR3 is 14 residues long. V lost 2 bases, J lost 7 bases, and 12 bases lay in between. Germline CDR1 is MGHDK and CDR2 is SYGVNS. The CDR3 loop reads CASSEMGAGQPQHF. Here the CDR3 DNA reads TGTGCCAGCAGTGAAATGGGGGCAGGACAGCCCCAGCATTTT.

A few counts support this clone. The V gene is TRBV7-9, the J gene TRBJ1-1, with TRBD1 identical over 7 bases. Germline trimming cut 5 bases from V and 4 bases from J; bases unmatched to any gene: 4. The CDR3 is 13 residues long. Germline V gene data show CDR1 as SEHNR and CDR2 as FQNEAQ (reference sequence). The CDR3 is CASSATGATEAFF. The CDR3 nucleotides are TGTGCCAGCAGCGCTACAGGGGCCACTGAAGCTTTCTTT.

This chain links TRBV6-2 or TRBV6-3 with TRBJ1-5; TRBD1 matches 8 bases. Germline lookup yields CDR1 MNHEY and CDR2 SVGEGT. This CDR3 spans 16 amino acids. The ends lost 2 bases at V and 11 bases at J; junction bases unmatched: 14. CDR3 loop: CASSYETGALRGSQHF. CDR3 nucleotides: TGTGCCAGCAGTTACGAGACAGGGGCCCTTCGGGGGTCCCAGCATTTT.

This clone was seen once. The V and J genes are TRBV30 and TRBJ2-4, with 9 positions matching TRBD1. The V gene's germline CDR1 is GTSNPN and CDR2 SVGIG (reference sequence). Trimming at V came to 1 base and at J to 6 bases, leaving 7 bases not matched to a gene. There are 15 residues in the CDR3. The CDR3 region has the DNA TGTGCCTGGAGTGCCCCGGGACAGGGACTAAACATTCAGTACTTC. Translating it yields CAWSAPGQGLNIQYF.

This clone was picked up one time. The chain joins TRBV12-5 to TRBJ1-5, with D possibly TRBD1 on 5 matching bases. With 4 bases removed from V and 6 bases from J, the gap between germline ends came to 13 bases. CDR3 size: 14 residues. The germline CDR1 and CDR2 sequences are LGHNT and FRNRAP. The CDR3 DNA sequence: TGTGCTAGTGGTTCCCCCCCGGGGGGTCAGCCCCAGCATTTT. Amino acid sequence: CASGSPPGGQPQHF.

V and J are TRBV7-2 and TRBJ2-3; TRBD2 is a possible D gene (5 bases). The CDR3 contains 17 residues. Germline V gene lookup returns CDR1 SGHTA and CDR2 FQGNSA. V lost 5 bases and J lost 0, with 18 bases in between. For the CDR3, the DNA is TGTGCCAGCAGCCTTCGTTCGCGAGGGTCTAGCACAGATACGCAGTATTTT. It is translated as CASSLRSRGSSTDTQYF.

The gene calls are TRBV7-8 and TRBJ2-1; perhaps TRBD1 as D (7 bases). This CDR3 spans 14 amino acids. Germline-derived CDR1 and CDR2 are SGHVS and FQNEAQ. V was trimmed by 2 bases and J by 6 bases, leaving 11 bases between them. The CDR3 sequence: CASSLNQGGNEQFF. In nucleotides, the CDR3 is TGTGCCAGCAGCTTAAACCAGGGGGGCAATGAGCAGTTCTTC.

V and J are TRBV30 and TRBJ1-2, with D possibly TRBD1 on 5 matching bases. The V end was cut by 2 bases, the J end by 4 bases, with 14 bases between. Germline lookup yields CDR1 GTSNPN and CDR2 SVGIG (reference sequence). This CDR3 is 14 amino acids long. The CDR3 loop is CAWSRGGSGYGYTF. CDR3 in DNA: TGTGCCTGGAGTAGGGGAGGATCCGGCTATGGCTACACCTTC.

V gene TRBV28 combines with J gene TRBJ1-2; D gene ambiguous. There are 13 residues in the CDR3. V was clipped by 5 bases and J by 2 bases, with 9 bases between them. Per germline, CDR1 MDHEN and CDR2 SYDVKM. As DNA, the CDR3 is TGTGCCAGCAGTACTCCTAAGAACTATGGCTACACCTTC. It encodes CASSTPKNYGYTF.

The genes are TRBV6-5 and TRBJ2-7; TRBD1 matches at 8 bases. CDR3 length: 14 residues. V shed 8 bases, J shed 1 base, and the junction held 7 bases outside the gene matches. CDR1 is MNHEY and CDR2 is SVGAGI in the germline V gene. The CDR3 nucleotides are TGTGCCAGCCACAGGGGGGAGACGTCCTACGAGCAGTACTTC. Translated, it gives CASHRGETSYEQYF.

The chain uses TRBV19 and TRBJ2-3, with TRBD2 identical over 13 bases. The CDR3 consists of 16 residues. After removal of 4 bases from V and 2 bases from J, the junction contained 3 bases not matched to a gene. Per germline, CDR1 LNHDA and CDR2 SQIVND (reference sequence). CDR3 residues: CASSKGLAGATDTQYF. CDR3 bases: TGTGCCAGTAGTAAAGGACTAGCGGGAGCCACAGATACGCAGTATTTT.

The chain has TRBV28 and TRBJ2-7; TRBD2 matches at 7 bases. This CDR3 has 15 amino acids. After removal of 1 base from V and 5 bases from J, the junction contained 8 bases not matched to a gene. In germline, CDR1 is MDHEN, CDR2 SYDVKM. The CDR3 reads CASSLLMGGRNEQYF. In nucleotides, the CDR3 is TGTGCCAGCAGTTTATTAATGGGAGGGAGAAACGAGCAGTACTTC. Full variable domain (outside the CDR3, taken from reference TRBV28 and TRBJ2-7): DVKVTQSSRYLVKRTGEKVFLECVQDMDHENMFWYRQDPGLGLRLIYFSYDVKMKEKGDIPEGYSVSREKKERFSLILESASTNQTSMYLCASSLLMGGRNEQYFGPGTRLTVT.

The V gene is TRBV16, the J gene TRBJ1-6, with TRBD1 matching over 8 bases. CDR1 KGHSY and CDR2 FQNENV come from the germline V gene. The J segment lost 5 bases and the V segment lost 2 bases, leaving 2 bases of the junction unmatched. This CDR3 has 15 amino acids. Written as DNA, the CDR3 is TGTGCCAGCAGCCAAGACAGGGGCGATAATTCACCCCTCCACTTT. Protein product: CASSQDRGDNSPLHF.